This TCR beta chain emerged from a study of blood T cell repertoires in COVID-19. In the study overall: From the United States, Italy and Spain came samples of acute and convalescent COVID-19. Sources were T cells, B-cell-depleted T cells, or PBMCs; the material itself was cDNA or gDNA.

CDR1 is LNHDA and CDR2 is SQIVND in the germline V gene (reference sequence). CDR3 length equals 16 residues. V shed 4 bases and J 4 bases; nucleotides not matched to a gene: 6. Methods used by the authors: Researchers report that nucleated cell counts were estimated from reference gene primer amplification. The repertoire was sequenced with immunoSEQ multiplex PCR; TCRdb's copy has only in-frame clones and lacks some. The DNA gave D and trimming, while V, J and clone size come from that table. Here the sample spans 210,000 or so clones, roughly 80% being singletons. Sequencing was carried out using peripheral blood. The genes are TRBV19 and TRBJ2-7, with 14 bases matching TRBD2. The receptor was isolated from a woman of 80 years or more with active or convalescent COVID-19. The CDR3 sequence: CASSTPGTSGGYEQYF. DNA of the CDR3: TGTGCCAGTAGTACACCCGGGACTAGCGGGGGTTACGAGCAGTACTTC.